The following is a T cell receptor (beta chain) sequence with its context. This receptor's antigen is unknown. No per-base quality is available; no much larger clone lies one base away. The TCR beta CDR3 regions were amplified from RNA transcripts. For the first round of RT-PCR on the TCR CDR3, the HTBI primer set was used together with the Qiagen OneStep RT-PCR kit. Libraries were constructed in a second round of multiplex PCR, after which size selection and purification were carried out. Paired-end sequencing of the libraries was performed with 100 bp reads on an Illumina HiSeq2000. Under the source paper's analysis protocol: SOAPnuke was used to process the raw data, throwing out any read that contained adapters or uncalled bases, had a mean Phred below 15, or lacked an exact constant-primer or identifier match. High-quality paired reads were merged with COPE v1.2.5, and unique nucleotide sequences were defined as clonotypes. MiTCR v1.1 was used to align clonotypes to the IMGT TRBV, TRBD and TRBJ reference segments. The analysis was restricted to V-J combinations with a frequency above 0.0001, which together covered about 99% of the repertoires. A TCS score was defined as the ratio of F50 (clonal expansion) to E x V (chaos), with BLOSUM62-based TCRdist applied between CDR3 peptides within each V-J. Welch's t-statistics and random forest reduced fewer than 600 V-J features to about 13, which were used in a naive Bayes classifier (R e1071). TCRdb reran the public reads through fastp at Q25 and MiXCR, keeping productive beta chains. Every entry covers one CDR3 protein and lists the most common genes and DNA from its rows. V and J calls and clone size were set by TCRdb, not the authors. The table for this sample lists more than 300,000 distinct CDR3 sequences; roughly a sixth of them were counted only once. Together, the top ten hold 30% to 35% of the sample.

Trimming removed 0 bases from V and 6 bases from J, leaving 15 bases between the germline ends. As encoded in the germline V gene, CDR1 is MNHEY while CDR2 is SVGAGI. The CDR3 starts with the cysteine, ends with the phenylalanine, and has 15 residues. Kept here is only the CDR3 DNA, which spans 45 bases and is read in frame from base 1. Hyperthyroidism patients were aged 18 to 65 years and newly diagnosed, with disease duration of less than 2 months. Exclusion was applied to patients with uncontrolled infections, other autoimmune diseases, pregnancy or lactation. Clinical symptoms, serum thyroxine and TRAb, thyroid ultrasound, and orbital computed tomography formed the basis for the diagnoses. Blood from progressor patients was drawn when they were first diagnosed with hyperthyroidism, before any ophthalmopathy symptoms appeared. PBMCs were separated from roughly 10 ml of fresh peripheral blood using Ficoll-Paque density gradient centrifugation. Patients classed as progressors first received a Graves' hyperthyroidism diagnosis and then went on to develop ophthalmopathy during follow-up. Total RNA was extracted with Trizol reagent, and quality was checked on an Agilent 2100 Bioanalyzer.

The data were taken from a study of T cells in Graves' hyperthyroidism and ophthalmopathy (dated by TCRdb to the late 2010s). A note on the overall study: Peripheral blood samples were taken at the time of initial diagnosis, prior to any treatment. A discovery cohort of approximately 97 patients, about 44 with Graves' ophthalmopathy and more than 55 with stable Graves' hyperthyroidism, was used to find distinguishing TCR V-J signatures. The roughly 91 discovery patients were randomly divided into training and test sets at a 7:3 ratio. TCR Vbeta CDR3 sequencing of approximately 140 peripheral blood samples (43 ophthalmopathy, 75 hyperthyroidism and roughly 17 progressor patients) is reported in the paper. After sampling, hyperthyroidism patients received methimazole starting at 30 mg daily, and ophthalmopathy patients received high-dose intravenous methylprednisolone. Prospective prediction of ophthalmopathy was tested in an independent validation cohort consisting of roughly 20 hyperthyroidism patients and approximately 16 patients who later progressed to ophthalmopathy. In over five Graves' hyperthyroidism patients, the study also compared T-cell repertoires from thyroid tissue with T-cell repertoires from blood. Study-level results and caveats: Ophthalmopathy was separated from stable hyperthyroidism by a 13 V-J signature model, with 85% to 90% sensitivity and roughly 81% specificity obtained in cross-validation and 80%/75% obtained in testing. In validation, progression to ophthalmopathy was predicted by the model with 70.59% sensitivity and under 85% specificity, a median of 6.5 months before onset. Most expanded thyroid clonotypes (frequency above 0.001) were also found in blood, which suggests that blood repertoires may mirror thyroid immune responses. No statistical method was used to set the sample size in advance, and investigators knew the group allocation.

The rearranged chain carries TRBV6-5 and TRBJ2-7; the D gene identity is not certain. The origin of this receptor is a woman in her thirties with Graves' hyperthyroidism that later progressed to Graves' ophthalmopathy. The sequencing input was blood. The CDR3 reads CASSYSRSIDSEQYF. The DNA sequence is TGTGCCAGCAGTTACTCGAGATCAATAGATTCCGAGCAGTACTTC.